This TCR beta chain is from a study of OX40 agonist ivuxolimab in advanced cancers. Regarding the complete study: Ivuxolimab was an agonistic, fully human IgG2 monoclonal antibody directed against OX40 (CD134), a costimulatory receptor. Intravenous ivuxolimab was administered to patients every 2 weeks at six dose levels: 0.01, 0.1, 0.3, 1.5, 3 and 10 mg/kg. Among the 52 dose-escalation patients, some 20 had hepatocellular carcinoma, roughly 15 melanoma, 9 renal cell carcinoma and 9 head and neck cancer. A male proportion of about 79% and a mean age of approximately 60 years, ranging from about 20 to 80, were recorded for the dose-escalation cohort. Prior anti-PD-1, anti-PD-L1 or anti-CTLA-4 therapy was permitted, and checkpoint inhibitors had been received by less than 45% of dose-escalation patients. Partial responses occurred in three dose-escalation patients: two with cutaneous melanoma and one with hepatocellular carcinoma. The purpose of peripheral TCRbeta sequencing was to test whether ivuxolimab changed TCR sequence diversity and led to clonal T-cell expansion. The paper covers the monotherapy dose-escalation part of the phase I ivuxolimab trial, which included N of about 50 patients.

The CDR3 sequence holds 18 residues, the cysteine and phenylalanine included. Of all the DNA, just the CDR3 is kept, 54 bases in frame from base 1. Sequences SGHTA (CDR1) and FQGNSA (CDR2) are obtained from the germline V gene. V loses 5 bases of germline sequence and J loses 5 bases, and the interval between the two ends is 24 bases. To sequence the TCRbeta CDR3 region, genomic DNA was isolated from the sorted cells. The immunoSEQ Assay was used to sequence the TCRbeta CDR3 regions. Here the immuneACCESS table is served through TCRdb, limited to in-frame sequences with V and J called. Missing clones are a known gap in these copies; in checked studies unresolved V genes cover under half, and the rest lacks a known reason. A total of about 77,000 clones appear in this sample, around 88% of them only once. The ten largest make up approximately 0.8% of the sample. Regarding this clone: This clone's antigen is unknown. No quality values exist for individual bases; no much larger clone is one base distant.

Broad study findings and their caveats: At doses of 0.1 to 3.0 mg/kg, clonal expansion of both CD4+ and CD8+ T cells in blood was seen between baseline and week 6. The antigen specificity of the clonally expanded peripheral T cells was not determined. Low levels of normalized T-cell clonal expansion were also seen in some patients who did not respond. After ivuxolimab, more expanded clones were found on average in CD8+ T cells than in CD4+ T cells. Partial responders in the 0.1-3.0 mg/kg groups had among the lowest normalized peripheral clonal expansion, especially among CD8+ T cells.

The trial excluded patients who had a history of autoimmune disease or were on systemic immunosuppression. In every dose cohort, peripheral blood was drawn for TCR sequencing at baseline, cycle 4 day 1, and cycle 7 day 1. The samples were taken from a phase I, first-in-human, multicenter, open-label dose-escalation trial of ivuxolimab. Adults with locally advanced or metastatic melanoma, renal cell carcinoma, hepatocellular carcinoma or head and neck squamous cell carcinoma were enrolled in the trial. CD4+ and CD8+ T cells were sorted separately from peripheral blood before TCR sequencing. The source of this sequence is an adult with an advanced solid tumor such as melanoma, head and neck, liver or kidney cancer. The sample here was CD4+ or CD8+ T cells sorted from blood, taken in a trial of the OX40 agonist ivuxolimab. This chain is built from TRBV7-2 and TRBJ2-2; the best D guess is TRBD2, with 5 bases matching. The encoded CDR3 is CASSTPAGWGVGTGELFF. DNA sequence: TGTGCCAGCAGCACTCCTGCCGGGTGGGGAGTTGGGACCGGGGAGCTGTTTTTT.